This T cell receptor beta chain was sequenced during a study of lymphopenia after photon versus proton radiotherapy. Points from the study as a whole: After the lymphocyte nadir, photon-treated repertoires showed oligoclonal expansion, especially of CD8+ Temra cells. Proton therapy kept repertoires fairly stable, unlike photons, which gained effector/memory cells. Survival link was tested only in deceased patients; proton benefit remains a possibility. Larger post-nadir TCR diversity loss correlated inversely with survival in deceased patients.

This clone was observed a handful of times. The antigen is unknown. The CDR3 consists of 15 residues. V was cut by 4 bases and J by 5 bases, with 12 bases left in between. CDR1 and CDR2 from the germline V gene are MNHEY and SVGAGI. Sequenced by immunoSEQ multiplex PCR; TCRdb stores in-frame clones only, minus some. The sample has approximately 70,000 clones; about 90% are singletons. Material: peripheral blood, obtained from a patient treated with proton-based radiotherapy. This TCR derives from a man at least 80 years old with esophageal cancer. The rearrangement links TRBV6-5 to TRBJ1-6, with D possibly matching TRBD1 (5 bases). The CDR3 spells CASSSPGRNNSPLHF. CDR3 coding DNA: TGTGCCAGCAGTTCCCCGGGACGGAATAATTCACCCCTCCACTTT.